This T cell receptor (beta chain) was documented in a study of CD8 T cells in Susac syndrome. RNA was extracted with the RNeasy kit, and a quantity of roughly 0.5 to 1 ug was reverse transcribed using random hexamers. Amplification of TCR beta CDR3 spanned 54 Vbeta and 13 Jbeta via immunoSEQ multiplex PCR. TCRdb reanalysed the immunoSEQ multiplex PCR reads using MiXCR and keeps one entry per CDR3 protein. The table lists about 120,000 distinct CDR3 sequences, approximately 94% of them singletons, with around 0.1% in the top ten. It was healthy donors who served as the controls, matched for age and sex. Negative isolation yielded CD8+ and CD4+ T cells; FACS enriched TEMRA cells. This clonotype was recorded only once. Trimming shortened V by 4 bases and J by 3 bases, and 10 bases separated the two germline ends. This CDR3 is 14 amino acids long. Germline V CDR1 and CDR2: LGHDT, YNNKEL (reference sequence).

V usage is TRBV3-1 and J usage is TRBJ1-3; no reliable D call. This clonotype originated in a human donor in good health. Sequencing was done on a sample of CD4+ T cells from PBMCs. The DNA for the CDR3 is TGTGCCAGCAGCCTGGGGTCCTATGGAAACACCATATATTTT. It is translated as CASSLGSYGNTIYF.